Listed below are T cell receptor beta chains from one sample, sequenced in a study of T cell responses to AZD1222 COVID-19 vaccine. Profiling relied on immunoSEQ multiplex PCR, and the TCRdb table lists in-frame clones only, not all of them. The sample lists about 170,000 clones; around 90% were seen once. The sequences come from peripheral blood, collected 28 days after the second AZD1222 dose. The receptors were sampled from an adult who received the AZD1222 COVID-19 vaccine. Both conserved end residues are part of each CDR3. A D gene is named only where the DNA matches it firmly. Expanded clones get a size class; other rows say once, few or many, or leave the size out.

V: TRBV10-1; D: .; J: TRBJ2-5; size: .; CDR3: CASSEASQETQYF; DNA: TGCGCCAGCAGTGAGGCCAGTCAAGAGACCCAGTACTTC
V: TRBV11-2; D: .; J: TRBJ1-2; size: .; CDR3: CASSLDPNYGYTF; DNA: TGTGCCAGCAGCTTAGACCCTAACTATGGCTACACCTTC
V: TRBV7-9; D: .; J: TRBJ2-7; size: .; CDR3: CASSYARQSSYEQYF; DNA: TGTGCCAGCAGCTATGCTCGACAGAGCTCCTACGAGCAGTACTTC
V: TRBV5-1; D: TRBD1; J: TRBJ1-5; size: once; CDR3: CASSLGQGGYQPQHF; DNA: TGCGCCAGCAGCTTGGGACAGGGTGGATATCAGCCCCAGCATTTT
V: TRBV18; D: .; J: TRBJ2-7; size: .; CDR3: CASSPGVYEQYF; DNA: TGTGCCAGCTCACCAGGGGTCTACGAGCAGTACTTC
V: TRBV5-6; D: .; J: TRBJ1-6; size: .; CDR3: CASSRQNYNSPLHF; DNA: TGTGCCAGCTCTCGGCAAAACTATAATTCACCCCTCCACTTT
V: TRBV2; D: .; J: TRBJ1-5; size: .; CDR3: CASRRGSNQPQHF; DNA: TGTGCCAGCAGGAGGGGAAGCAATCAGCCCCAGCATTTT
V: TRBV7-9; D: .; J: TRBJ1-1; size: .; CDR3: CASSLVRSNTEAFF; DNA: TGTGCCAGCAGCTTAGTTAGGTCGAACACTGAAGCTTTCTTT
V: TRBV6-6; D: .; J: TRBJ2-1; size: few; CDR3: CASSYSRVYNEQFF; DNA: TGTGCCAGCAGTTACTCTCGAGTTTACAATGAGCAGTTCTTC
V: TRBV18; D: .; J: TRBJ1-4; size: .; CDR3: CASSPKGINEKLFF; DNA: TGTGCCAGCTCACCAAAGGGGATAAATGAAAAACTGTTTTTT
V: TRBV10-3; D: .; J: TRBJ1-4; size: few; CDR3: CAISEYGPSTNEKLFF; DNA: TGTGCCATCAGTGAGTATGGTCCTTCAACTAATGAAAAACTGTTTTTT
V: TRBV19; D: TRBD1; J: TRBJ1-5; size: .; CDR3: CASSTGRTGSNQPQHF; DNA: TGTGCCAGTAGTACCGGCCGGACAGGGAGCAATCAGCCCCAGCATTTT
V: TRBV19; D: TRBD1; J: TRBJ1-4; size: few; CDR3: CASSPGQGRQEKLFF; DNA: TGTGCCAGTAGTCCCGGACAGGGAAGGCAAGAAAAACTGTTTTTT
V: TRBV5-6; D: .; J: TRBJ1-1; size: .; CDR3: CASSLLEGALNTEAFF; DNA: TGTGCCAGCAGCCTACTGGAAGGGGCGCTGAACACTGAAGCTTTCTTT
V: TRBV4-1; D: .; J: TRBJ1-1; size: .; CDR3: CASSPLPGEYTEAFF; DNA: TGCGCCAGCAGCCCCCTTCCGGGGGAGTACACTGAAGCTTTCTTT
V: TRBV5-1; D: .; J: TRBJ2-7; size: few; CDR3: CASSLGVGATYEQYF; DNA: TGCGCCAGCAGCTTGGGGGTCGGGGCCACCTACGAGCAGTACTTC
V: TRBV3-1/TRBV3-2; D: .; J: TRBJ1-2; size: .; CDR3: CASSQIYGYTF; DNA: TGTGCCAGCAGCCAAATTTATGGCTACACCTTC